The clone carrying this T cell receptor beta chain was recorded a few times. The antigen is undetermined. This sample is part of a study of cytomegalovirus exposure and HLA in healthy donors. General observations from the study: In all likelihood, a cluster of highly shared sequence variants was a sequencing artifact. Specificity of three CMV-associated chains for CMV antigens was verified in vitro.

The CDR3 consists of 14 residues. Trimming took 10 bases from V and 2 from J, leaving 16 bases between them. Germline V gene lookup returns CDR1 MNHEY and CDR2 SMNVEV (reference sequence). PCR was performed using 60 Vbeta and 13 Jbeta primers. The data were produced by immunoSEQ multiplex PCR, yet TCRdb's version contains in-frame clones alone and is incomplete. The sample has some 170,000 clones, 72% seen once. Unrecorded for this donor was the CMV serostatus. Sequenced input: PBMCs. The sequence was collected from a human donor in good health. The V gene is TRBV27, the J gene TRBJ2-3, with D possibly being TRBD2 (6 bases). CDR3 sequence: CATSGDPSTDTQYF. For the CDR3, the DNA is TGTGCCACCTCGGGGGACCCATCCACAGATACGCAGTATTTT.